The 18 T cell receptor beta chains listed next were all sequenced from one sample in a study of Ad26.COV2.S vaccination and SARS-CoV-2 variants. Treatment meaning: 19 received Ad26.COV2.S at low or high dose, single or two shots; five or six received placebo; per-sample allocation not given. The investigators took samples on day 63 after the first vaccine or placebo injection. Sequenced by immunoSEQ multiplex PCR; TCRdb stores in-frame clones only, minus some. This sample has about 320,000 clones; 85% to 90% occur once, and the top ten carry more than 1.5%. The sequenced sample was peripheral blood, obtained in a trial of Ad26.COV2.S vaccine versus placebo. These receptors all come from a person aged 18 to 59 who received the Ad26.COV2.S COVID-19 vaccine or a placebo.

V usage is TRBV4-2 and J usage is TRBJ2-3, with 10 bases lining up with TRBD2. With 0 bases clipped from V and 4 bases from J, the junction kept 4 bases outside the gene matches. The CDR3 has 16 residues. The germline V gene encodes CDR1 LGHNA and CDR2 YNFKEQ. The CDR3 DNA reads TGTGCCAGCAGCCAAGACGAGCGGGGGGGCGCAGATACGCAGTATTTT. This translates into CASSQDERGGADTQYF.

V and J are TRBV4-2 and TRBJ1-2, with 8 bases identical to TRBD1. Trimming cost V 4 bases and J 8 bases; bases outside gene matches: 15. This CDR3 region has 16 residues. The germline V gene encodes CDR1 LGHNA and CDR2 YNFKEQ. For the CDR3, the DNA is TGTGCCAGCAGCCGTAAGTCGACAGGGGCTGCTAGGGGCTACACCTTC. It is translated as CASSRKSTGAARGYTF.

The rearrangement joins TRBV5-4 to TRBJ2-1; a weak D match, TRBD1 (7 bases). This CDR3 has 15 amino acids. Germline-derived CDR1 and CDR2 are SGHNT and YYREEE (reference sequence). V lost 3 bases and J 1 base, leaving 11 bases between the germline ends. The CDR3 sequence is CASSSGGLSYNEQFF. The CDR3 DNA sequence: TGTGCCAGCAGCTCAGGGGGGCTTTCCTACAATGAGCAGTTCTTC.

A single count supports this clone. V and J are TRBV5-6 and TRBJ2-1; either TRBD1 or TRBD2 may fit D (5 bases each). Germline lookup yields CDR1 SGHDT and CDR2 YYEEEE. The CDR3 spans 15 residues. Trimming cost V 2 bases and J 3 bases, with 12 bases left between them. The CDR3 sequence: CASSFFGASYNEQFF. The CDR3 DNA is TGTGCCAGCAGCTTTTTCGGGGCCAGCTACAATGAGCAGTTCTTC.

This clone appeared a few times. CDR3 nucleotide sequence: TGTGCCAGCACCGCTGAATCCTCGAACACTGAAGCTTTCTTT. Amino acid sequence: CASTAESSNTEAFF. The chain has TRBV3-1 (or the pseudogene TRBV3-2) and TRBJ1-1; D unclear. V was pared by 7 bases and J by 1 base, with 13 bases between. The CDR3 totals 14 residues. Germline V CDR1 and CDR2: LGHDT, YNNKEL (reference sequence).

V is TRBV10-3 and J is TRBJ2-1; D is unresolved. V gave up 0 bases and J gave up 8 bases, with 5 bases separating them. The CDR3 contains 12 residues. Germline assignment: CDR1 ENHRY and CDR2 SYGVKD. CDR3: CAISESSDEQFF. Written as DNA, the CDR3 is TGTGCCATCAGTGAGTCGAGCGATGAGCAGTTCTTC.

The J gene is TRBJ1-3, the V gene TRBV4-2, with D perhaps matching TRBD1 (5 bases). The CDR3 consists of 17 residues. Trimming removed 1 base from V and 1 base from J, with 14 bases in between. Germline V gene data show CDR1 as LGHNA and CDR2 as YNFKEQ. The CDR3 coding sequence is TGTGCCAGCAGCCAAGCACGGAGGACAACTTCTGGAAACACCATATATTTT. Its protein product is CASSQARRTTSGNTIYF.

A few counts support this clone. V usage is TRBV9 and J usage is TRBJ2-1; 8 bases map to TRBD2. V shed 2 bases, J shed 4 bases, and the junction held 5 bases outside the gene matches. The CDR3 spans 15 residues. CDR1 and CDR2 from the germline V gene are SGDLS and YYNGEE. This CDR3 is CASSVLGTRYNEQFF. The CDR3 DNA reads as TGTGCCAGCAGCGTTCTTGGGACTAGGTACAATGAGCAGTTCTTC.

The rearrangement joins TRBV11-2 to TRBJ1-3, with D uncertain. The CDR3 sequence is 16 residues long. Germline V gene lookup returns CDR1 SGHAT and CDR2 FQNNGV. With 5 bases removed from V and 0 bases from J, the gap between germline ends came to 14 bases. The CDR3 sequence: CASSLGDRTSGNTIYF. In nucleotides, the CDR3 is TGTGCCAGCAGCCTCGGAGACCGGACCTCTGGAAACACCATATATTTT. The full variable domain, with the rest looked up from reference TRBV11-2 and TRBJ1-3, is EAGVAQSPRYKIIEKRQSVAFWCNPISGHATLYWYQQILGQGPKLLIQFQNNGVVDDSQLPKDRFSAERLKGVDSTLKIQPAKLEDSAVYLCASSLGDRTSGNTIYFGEGSWLTVV.

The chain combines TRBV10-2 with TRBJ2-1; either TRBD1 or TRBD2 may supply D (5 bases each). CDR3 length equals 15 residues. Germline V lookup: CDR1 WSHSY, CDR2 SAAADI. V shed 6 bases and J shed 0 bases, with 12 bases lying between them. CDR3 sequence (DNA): TGCGCCAGCAGGGGGACGGCAAGCTCCTACAATGAGCAGTTCTTC. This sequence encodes CASRGTASSYNEQFF.

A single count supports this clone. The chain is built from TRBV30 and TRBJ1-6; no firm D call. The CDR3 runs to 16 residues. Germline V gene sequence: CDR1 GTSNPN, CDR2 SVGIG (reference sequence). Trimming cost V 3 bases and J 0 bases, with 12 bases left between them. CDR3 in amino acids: CAWRLAGNSYNSPLHF. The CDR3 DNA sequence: TGTGCCTGGAGACTAGCGGGGAACTCCTATAATTCACCCCTCCACTTT.

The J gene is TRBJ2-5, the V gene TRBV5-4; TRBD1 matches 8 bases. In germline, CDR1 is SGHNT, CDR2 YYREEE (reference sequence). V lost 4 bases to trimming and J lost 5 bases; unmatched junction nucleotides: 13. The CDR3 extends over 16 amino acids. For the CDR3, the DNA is TGTGCCAGCAGCCGTACGCTCACACGGACAGGGGAGACCCAGTACTTC. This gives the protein CASSRTLTRTGETQYF.

The CDR3 DNA follows: TGTGCCTGGAGCCCCCGACAGGGTTCCCCACCATCCACAGATACGCAGTATTTT. It translates to CAWSPRQGSPPSTDTQYF. The chain combines TRBV30 with TRBJ2-3, with 7 nucleotides matching TRBD1. The CDR3 is 18 amino acids. Germline V CDR1 and CDR2: GTSNPN, SVGIG (reference sequence). The V gene end was trimmed by 3 bases and the J gene end by 2 bases; junction bases not matched to a gene: 17.

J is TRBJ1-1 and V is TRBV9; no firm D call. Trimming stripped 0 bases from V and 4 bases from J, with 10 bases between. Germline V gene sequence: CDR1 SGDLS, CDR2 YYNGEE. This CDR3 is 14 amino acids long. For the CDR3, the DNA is TGTGCCAGCAGCGTAGGGCCCCCGGGCACTGAAGCTTTCTTT. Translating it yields CASSVGPPGTEAFF. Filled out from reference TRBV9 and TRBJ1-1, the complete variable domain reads DSGVTQTPKHLITATGQRVTLRCSPRSGDLSVYWYQQSLDQGLQFLIQYYNGEERAKGNILERFSAQQFPDLHSELNLSSLELGDSALYFCASSVGPPGTEAFFGQGTRLTVV.

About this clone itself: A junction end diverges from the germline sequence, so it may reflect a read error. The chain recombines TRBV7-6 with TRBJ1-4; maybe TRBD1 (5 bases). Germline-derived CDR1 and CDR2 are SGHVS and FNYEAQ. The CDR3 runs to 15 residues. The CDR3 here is CASSLAGPGGEKLFF. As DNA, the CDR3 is TGTGCCAGCAGCCTAGCGGGGCCCGGGGGTGAAAAACTGTTTTTT.

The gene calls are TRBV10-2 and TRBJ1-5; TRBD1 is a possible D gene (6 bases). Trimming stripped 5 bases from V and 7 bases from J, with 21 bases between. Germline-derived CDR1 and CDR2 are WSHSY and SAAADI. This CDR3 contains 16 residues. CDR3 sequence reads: CASSRMGGQNPQPQHF. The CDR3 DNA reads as TGCGCCAGCAGTCGAATGGGTGGACAGAACCCCCAGCCCCAGCATTTT.

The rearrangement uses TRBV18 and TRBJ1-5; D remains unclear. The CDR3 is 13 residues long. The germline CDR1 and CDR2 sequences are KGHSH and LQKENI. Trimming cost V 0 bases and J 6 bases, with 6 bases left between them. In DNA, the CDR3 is TGTGCCAGCTCACCACCCGGTCCTCAGCCCCAGCATTTT. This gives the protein CASSPPGPQPQHF.

The CDR3 loop reads CASSIARTDSGNTIYF. The CDR3 DNA reads as TGTGCCAGTAGTATAGCCCGGACAGATTCTGGAAACACCATATATTTT. The genes are TRBV19 and TRBJ1-3; possible D gene TRBD1, 6 bases. The V gene lost 1 base and the J gene lost 1 base, with 11 bases spanning the gap. The CDR3 loop spans 16 amino acids. Germline V gene lookup returns CDR1 LNHDA and CDR2 SQIVND (reference sequence).